This TCR beta chain originates from a study of vaccination effects on CD4 cells after COVID-19. The junction had 8 bases not matched to a gene; V was cut back by 4 bases and J by 9 bases. Looked up from germline, CDR1 is MNHEY and CDR2 is SMNVEV (reference sequence). The CDR3 extends over 15 amino acids. ViraFEST assay sequencing came after antigen-specific CD4+ T cells were expanded with viral peptide pools. At the end of roughly ten days of culture, CD4+ T cells were isolated. Among the vaccine recipients, none had a prior SARS-CoV-2 infection, and nucleocapsid antibodies were negative. Measured with immunoSEQ multiplex PCR; TCRdb has only the in-frame clones, and not every one. The sample lists about 21,000 clones, about three quarters occurring once. Comment on this clone: What it recognizes is unknown.

The origin of this receptor is a human donor who received a COVID-19 vaccine. This chain connects TRBV27 to TRBJ1-6, with 8 bases identical to TRBD1. The sample here was CD4+ T cells from PBMCs cultured with HCoV-NL63 spike peptides, taken before COVID-19 vaccination. CDR3 DNA: TGTGCCAGCAGTTCATCCCGGACAGGGACTTCACCCCTCCACTTT. Its translation is CASSSSRTGTSPLHF.